One and the same sample provided the 7 T cell receptor beta chains below, sequenced in a study of blood T cell repertoires in COVID-19. Profiled with immunoSEQ multiplex PCR; TCRdb holds only in-frame clones, not every one. The sample has roughly 170,000 clones, roughly 80% seen once. Sample: PBMCs or T cells enriched from blood (not recorded which). The receptor set was obtained from a woman aged 45-59 years who had recovered from COVID-19.

The chain uses TRBV7-2 and TRBJ2-5; D may be TRBD1 (5 bases). The CDR3 has 14 residues. Germline assignment: CDR1 SGHTA and CDR2 FQGNSA. V was shortened by 4 bases and J by 2 bases, with 11 bases between the two germline ends. The CDR3 spells CASSSPTAQETQYF. CDR3 coding DNA: TGTGCCAGCAGCTCCCCGACAGCTCAAGAGACCCAGTACTTC.

This clone appeared once. The chain uses TRBV18 and TRBJ2-7, with 8 bases identical to TRBD2. CDR3 length: 14 amino acids. Looked up from germline, CDR1 is KGHSH and CDR2 is LQKENI. Losses at the gene ends were 0 bases for V and 13 bases for J; bases not matched to a gene: 11. CDR3 protein: CASSPPFTSGISYF. The DNA for the CDR3 is TGTGCCAGCTCACCACCGTTCACTAGCGGAATATCCTACTTC.

The rearrangement links TRBV6-1 to TRBJ1-2; TRBD1 aligns across 12 bases. CDR1 is MNHNS and CDR2 is SASEGT in the germline V gene. J gave up 2 bases and V 4 bases, and 8 bases lay outside the gene matches. The CDR3 is 17 residues long. CDR3 bases: TGTGCCAGCAGTGGGGACAGGGGGCGCCGAGCCAACTATGGCTACACCTTC. Translating gives CASSGDRGRRANYGYTF.

The J gene is TRBJ1-4, the V gene TRBV18; 7 bases agree with TRBD1. This CDR3 has 17 amino acids. Germline CDR1 reads KGHSH; CDR2 reads LQKENI. Trimming removed 6 bases from V and 2 bases from J; junction bases left unmatched: 12. DNA for the CDR3: TGTGCCAGCTCCCGCCGGGCGACACAGGGGACTAATGAAAAACTGTTTTTT. This translates into CASSRRATQGTNEKLFF. The full variable domain, rest sourced from reference TRBV18 and TRBJ1-4, is NAGVMQNPRHLVRRRGQEARLRCSPMKGHSHVYWYRQLPEEGLKFMVYLQKENIIDESGMPKERFSAEFPKEGPSILRIQQVVRGDSAAYFCASSRRATQGTNEKLFFGSGTQLSVL.

This chain uses TRBV3-1 (or the pseudogene TRBV3-2) with TRBJ2-3, with D maybe TRBD2 (5 bases). This CDR3 has 13 amino acids. Germline loops: CDR1 LGHDT, CDR2 YNNKEL (reference sequence). V dropped 1 base and J dropped 3 bases, with 5 bases sitting between them. CDR3 nucleotides: TGTGCCAGCAGCCAAGGGGAGACAGATACGCAGTATTTT. It specifies CASSQGETDTQYF.

V usage is TRBV5-4 and J usage is TRBJ2-7; TRBD2 is a possible D gene (5 bases). The germline gives CDR1 SGHNT, CDR2 YYREEE (reference sequence). The CDR3 contains 14 residues. Trimming shortened V by 0 bases and J by 3 bases, and 10 bases separated the two germline ends. CDR3 protein: CASSLVGENYEQYF. The DNA of the CDR3 is TGTGCCAGCAGCTTGGTGGGAGAAAACTACGAGCAGTACTTC.

The genes are TRBV27 and TRBJ2-1; 7 nucleotides agree with TRBD1. V lost 5 bases to trimming and J lost 5 bases; unmatched junction nucleotides: 3. The germline CDR1 and CDR2 sequences are MNHEY and SMNVEV (reference sequence). The CDR3 is 13 amino acids. The CDR3 DNA follows: TGTGCCAGCAGTCCGACAGGGAACAATGAGCAGTTCTTC. Its translation: CASSPTGNNEQFF.